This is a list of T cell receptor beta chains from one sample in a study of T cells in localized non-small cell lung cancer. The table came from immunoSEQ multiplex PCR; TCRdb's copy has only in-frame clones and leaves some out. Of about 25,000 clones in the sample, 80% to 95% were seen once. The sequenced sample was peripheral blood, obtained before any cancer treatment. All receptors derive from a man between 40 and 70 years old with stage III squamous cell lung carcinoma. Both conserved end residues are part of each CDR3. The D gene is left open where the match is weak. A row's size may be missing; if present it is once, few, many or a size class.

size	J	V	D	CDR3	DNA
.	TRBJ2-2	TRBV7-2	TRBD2	CASRGLADTGELFF	TGTGCCAGCAGGGGACTAGCGGACACCGGGGAGCTGTTTTTT
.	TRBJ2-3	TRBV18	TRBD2	CASSPPTSADTQYF	TGTGCCAGCTCACCCCCGACTAGCGCAGATACGCAGTATTTT
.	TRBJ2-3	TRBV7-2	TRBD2	CASSPTSGSRADTQYF	TGTGCCAGCAGCCCCACGAGCGGGAGTCGAGCAGATACGCAGTATTTT
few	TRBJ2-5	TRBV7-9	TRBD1	CASSSTGGGETQYF	TGTGCCAGCAGCTCGACAGGGGGAGGAGAGACCCAGTACTTC
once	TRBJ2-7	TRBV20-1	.	CSAIINYEQYF	TGCAGTGCTATCATAAACTACGAGCAGTACTTC
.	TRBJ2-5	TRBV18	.	CASSPAGGGQETQYF	TGTGCCAGCTCACCGGCAGGGGGGGGCCAAGAGACCCAGTACTTC
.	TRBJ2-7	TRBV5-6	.	CASSLGTPGEQYF	TGTGCCAGCAGCTTGGGTACACCCGGGGAGCAGTACTTC
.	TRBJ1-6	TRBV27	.	CASSLSVPSNSPLHF	TGTGCCAGCAGTTTATCTGTCCCCTCTAATTCACCCCTCCACTTT
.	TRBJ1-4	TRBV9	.	CASSLRGSNEKLFF	TGTGCCAGCAGCCTCAGGGGATCTAATGAAAAACTGTTTTTT
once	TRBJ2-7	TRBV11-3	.	CASSPDGDEQYF	TGTGCCAGCAGCCCCGACGGGGACGAGCAGTACTTC
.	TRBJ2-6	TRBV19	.	CASSIQVSGANVLTF	TGTGCCAGTAGTATACAAGTCTCTGGGGCCAACGTCCTGACTTTC
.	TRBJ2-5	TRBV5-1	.	CASSLAVEETQYF	TGCGCCAGCAGTCTAGCTGTCGAAGAGACCCAGTACTTC
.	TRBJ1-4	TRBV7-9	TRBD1	CASSLGTGLEKLFF	TGTGCCAGCAGCTTAGGGACAGGGCTGGAAAAACTGTTTTTT
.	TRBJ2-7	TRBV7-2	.	CASSLLGSGGYEQYF	TGTGCCAGCAGCTTACTCGGGAGTGGTGGTTACGAGCAGTACTTC
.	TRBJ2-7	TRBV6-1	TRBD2	CASSVPLRREAAYEQYF	TGTGCCAGCAGTGTCCCCCTCAGGCGGGAGGCAGCTTACGAGCAGTACTTC
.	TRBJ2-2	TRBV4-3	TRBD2	CASSQEAGKVTGELFF	TGCGCCAGCAGCCAAGAAGCGGGAAAGGTTACCGGGGAGCTGTTTTTT
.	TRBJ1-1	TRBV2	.	CASSIVRGWDTEAFF	TGTGCCAGCAGTATCGTTCGGGGGTGGGACACTGAAGCTTTCTTT